This T cell receptor beta chain is drawn from a study of shared clonotypes between healthy human individuals. The donors, all of them Caucasian adults, lived in Nashville, Tennessee. Study conclusions and caveats: Sharing across a few donors was seen in roughly 5.2% of naive CD4 clonotypes. Estimated clonotype richness was generally higher in naive than memory subsets. Clonotype sharing across donors was expected to vary with sequencing depth.

TCRdb's table, derived via immunoSEQ multiplex PCR, lists solely in-frame clones and lacks some. The data show 100,000 or so clones, around 68% seen once. Concerning this clone: Its cognate antigen is unknown.

The sample consisted of memory CD8+ T cells sorted from blood. Subset meaning: CD45RO+ cells pooled with CCR7-negative TemRA cells. The TCR was taken from a woman in her 30s in good health.

The CDR3 loop is CASSTWSSGRNIQYF. The CDR3 bases are TGTGCCAGCAGTACCTGGTCGAGCGGGAGAAACATTCAGTACTTC. The rearrangement uses TRBV11-2 and TRBJ2-4, with 8 bases fitting TRBD2. CDR3 size: 15 residues. V lost 6 bases, J lost 6 bases, and 10 bases stayed unmatched. CDR1 and CDR2 (germline): SGHAT, FQNNGV.